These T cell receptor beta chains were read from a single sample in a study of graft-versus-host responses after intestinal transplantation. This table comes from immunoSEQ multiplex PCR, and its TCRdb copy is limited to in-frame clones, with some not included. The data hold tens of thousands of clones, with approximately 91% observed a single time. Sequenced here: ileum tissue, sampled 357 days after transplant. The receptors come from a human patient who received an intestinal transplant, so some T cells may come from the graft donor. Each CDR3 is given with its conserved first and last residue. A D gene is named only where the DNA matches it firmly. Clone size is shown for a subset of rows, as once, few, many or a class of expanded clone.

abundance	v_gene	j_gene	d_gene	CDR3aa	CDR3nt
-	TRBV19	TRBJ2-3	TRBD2	CASMTSGADTQYF	TGTGCCAGTATGACTAGCGGGGCAGATACGCAGTATTTT
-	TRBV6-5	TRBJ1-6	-	CASSYSSQNGDSPLHF	TGTGCCAGCAGTTACTCGAGTCAGAATGGAGATTCACCCCTCCACTTT
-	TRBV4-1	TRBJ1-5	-	CASSPSLNQPQHF	TGCGCCAGCAGCCCGAGCCTAAATCAGCCCCAGCATTTT
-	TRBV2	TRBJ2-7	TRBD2	CASAGLAMVYF	TGTGCCAGCGCCGGACTAGCGATGGTGTACTTC
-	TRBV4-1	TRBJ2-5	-	CASSPLGGEETQYF	TGCGCCAGCAGCCCCCTAGGGGGGGAGGAGACCCAGTACTTC
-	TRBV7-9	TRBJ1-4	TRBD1	CASSLGQWVDNEKLFF	TGTGCCAGCAGCTTGGGACAGTGGGTTGATAATGAAAAACTGTTTTTT
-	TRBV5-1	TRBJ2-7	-	CASRRTGSYEQYF	TGCGCCAGCAGACGGACCGGGTCCTACGAGCAGTACTTC
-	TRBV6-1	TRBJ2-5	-	CASSEMGGGYQETQYF	TGTGCCAGCAGTGAAATGGGGGGCGGGTACCAAGAGACCCAGTACTTC
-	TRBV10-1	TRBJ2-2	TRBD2	CASSEGLAGELFF	TGCGCCAGCAGTGAGGGACTAGCTGGGGAGCTGTTTTTT
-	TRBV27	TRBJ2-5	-	CASSFAGRRETQYF	TGTGCCAGCAGTTTTGCTGGGAGGAGGGAGACCCAGTACTTC
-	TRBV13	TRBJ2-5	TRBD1	CASSLVQGQSSQETQYF	TGTGCCAGCAGCTTAGTACAGGGGCAGTCGAGTCAAGAGACCCAGTACTTC
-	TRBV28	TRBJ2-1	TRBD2	CAIRNERLAGGHYNEQFF	TGTGCCATCAGGAACGAGAGACTAGCGGGAGGACACTACAATGAGCAGTTCTTC
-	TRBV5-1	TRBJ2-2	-	CASTRTGELFF	TGCGCCAGCACCCGGACCGGGGAGCTGTTTTTT
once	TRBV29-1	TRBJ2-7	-	CSVFGPSYEQYF	TGCAGCGTGTTCGGGCCCTCCTACGAGCAGTACTTC
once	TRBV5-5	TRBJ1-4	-	CASSPNWGTGQPNEKLFF	TGTGCCAGCAGCCCAAACTGGGGCACTGGACAGCCTAATGAAAAACTGTTTTTT
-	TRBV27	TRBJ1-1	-	CASSLGGGTEAFF	TGTGCCAGCAGTTTAGGGGGCGGCACTGAAGCTTTCTTT
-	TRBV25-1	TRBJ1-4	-	CASTGPATNEKLFF	TGTGCCAGCACCGGGCCGGCAACTAATGAAAAACTGTTTTTT
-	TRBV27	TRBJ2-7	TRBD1	CASSLSAGGSYEQYF	TGTGCCAGCAGTTTATCAGCAGGGGGCTCCTACGAGCAGTACTTC
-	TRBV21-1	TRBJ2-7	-	CAPHKGSSYEQYF	TGTGCCCCTCATAAGGGGAGCTCCTACGAGCAGTACTTC
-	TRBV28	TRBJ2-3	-	CASTPTWRGGSTDTQYF	TGTGCCAGCACCCCTACCTGGAGGGGCGGTAGCACAGATACGCAGTATTTT
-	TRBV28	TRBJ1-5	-	CASSYNQPQHF	TGTGCCAGCAGTTATAATCAGCCCCAGCATTTT
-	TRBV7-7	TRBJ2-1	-	CASSLRNNEQFF	TGTGCTAGCAGCTTGCGAAACAATGAGCAGTTCTTC
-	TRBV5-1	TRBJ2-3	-	CASSSGTDTQYF	TGTGCCAGCAGCTCCGGGACCGATACGCAGTATTTT
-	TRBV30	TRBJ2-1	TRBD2	CAWRGGRAPSYNEQFF	TGTGCCTGGAGAGGTGGGAGGGCCCCGTCCTACAATGAGCAGTTCTTC
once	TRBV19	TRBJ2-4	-	CASRVRSGGIQYF	TGTGCCAGTAGGGTCCGGTCCGGCGGCATTCAGTACTTC
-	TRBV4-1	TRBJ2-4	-	CASSQDIGRADIQYF	TGCGCCAGCAGCCAAGATATCGGCAGGGCGGACATTCAGTACTTC
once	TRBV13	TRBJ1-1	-	CASSPSGVLNTEAFF	TGTGCCAGCAGCCCCTCGGGGGTCTTGAACACTGAAGCTTTCTTT
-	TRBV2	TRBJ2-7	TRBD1	CASRAGGAYEQYF	TGTGCCAGCCGGGCAGGGGGCGCCTACGAGCAGTACTTC
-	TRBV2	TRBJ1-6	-	CASSSSADSPLHF	TGTGCCAGCAGCTCATCCGCAGATTCACCCCTCCACTTT
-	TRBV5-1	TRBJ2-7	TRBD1	CASSLVTGGYEQYF	TGCGCCAGCAGCTTGGTGACAGGGGGCTACGAGCAGTACTTC
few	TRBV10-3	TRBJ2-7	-	CAITPGRQYF	TGTGCCATCACCCCGGGGAGGCAGTACTTC
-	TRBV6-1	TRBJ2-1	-	CASTVSYADNEQFF	TGTGCCAGCACCGTAAGCTATGCAGACAATGAGCAGTTCTTC
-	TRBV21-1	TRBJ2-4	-	CASSKYGGVRAKNIQYF	TGTGCCAGCAGCAAATATGGGGGGGTGCGGGCCAAAAACATTCAGTACTTC
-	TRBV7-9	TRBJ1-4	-	CASSVGRTNEKLFF	TGTGCCAGCAGCGTCGGGCGCACTAATGAAAAACTGTTTTTT
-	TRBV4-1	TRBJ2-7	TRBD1	CASSQARQGIYEQYF	TGCGCCAGCAGCCAAGCCAGACAGGGGATCTACGAGCAGTACTTC
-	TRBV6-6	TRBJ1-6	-	CASCPVSYNSPLHF	TGTGCCAGCTGCCCCGTCTCCTATAATTCACCCCTCCACTTT
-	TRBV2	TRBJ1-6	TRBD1	CASRGTGERRDSPLHF	TGTGCCAGCAGAGGGACAGGGGAGAGGCGCGATTCACCCCTCCACTTT
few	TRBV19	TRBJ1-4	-	CASSQREKLFF	TGTGCCAGTAGTCAAAGGGAAAAACTGTTTTTT
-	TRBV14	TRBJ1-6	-	CASSQVGPYNSPLHF	TGTGCCAGCAGCCAAGTCGGACCTTATAATTCACCCCTCCACTTT
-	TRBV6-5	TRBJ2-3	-	CASSYSHTDTQYF	TGTGCCAGCAGTTACAGTCACACAGATACGCAGTATTTT
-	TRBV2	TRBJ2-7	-	CASRTSPLVSYEQYF	TGTGCCAGCAGGACTAGTCCTCTTGTCTCCTACGAGCAGTACTTC
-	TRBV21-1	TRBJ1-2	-	CASRKEQVNYGYTF	TGTGCCAGCAGAAAAGAACAGGTGAACTATGGCTACACCTTC
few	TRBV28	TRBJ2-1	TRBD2	CASSLRGDLGLASSEQFF	TGTGCCAGCAGTTTAAGAGGGGATTTGGGACTAGCGAGTTCTGAGCAGTTCTTC
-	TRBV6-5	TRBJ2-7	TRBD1	CASSDRDRAGYEQYF	TGTGCCAGCAGCGACCGGGACAGGGCGGGCTACGAGCAGTACTTC
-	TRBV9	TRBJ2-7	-	CASSAGTAGYEQYF	TGTGCCAGCAGCGCCGGGACTGCGGGGTACGAGCAGTACTTC
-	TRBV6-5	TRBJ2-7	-	CASSYGGDNEQYF	TGTGCCAGCAGTTACGGTGGGGATAACGAGCAGTACTTC
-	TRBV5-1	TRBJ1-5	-	CASSLSGYSNQPQHF	TGCGCCAGCAGCTTGTCCGGATATAGCAATCAGCCCCAGCATTTT
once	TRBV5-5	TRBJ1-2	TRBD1	CASSVDRGPNYGYTF	TGTGCCAGCAGCGTCGACAGGGGGCCCAACTATGGCTACACCTTC
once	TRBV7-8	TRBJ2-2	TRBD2	CASSLARVSSGREDTGELFF	TGTGCCAGCAGCTTAGCGCGAGTTAGTAGCGGGAGGGAAGACACCGGGGAGCTGTTTTTT
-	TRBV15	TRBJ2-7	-	CATSRPGTYSYEQYF	TGTGCCACCAGCCGTCCCGGGACTTACTCCTACGAGCAGTACTTC
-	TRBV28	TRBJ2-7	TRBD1	CASEEGTGNYEQYF	TGTGCCAGCGAAGAAGGGACAGGGAACTACGAGCAGTACTTC
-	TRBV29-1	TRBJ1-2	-	CSVPEGRGYTF	TGCAGCGTCCCCGAAGGTAGAGGCTACACCTTC
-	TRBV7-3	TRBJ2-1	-	CASSLTDSYNEQFF	TGTGCCAGCAGCTTAACGGACAGTTACAATGAGCAGTTCTTC